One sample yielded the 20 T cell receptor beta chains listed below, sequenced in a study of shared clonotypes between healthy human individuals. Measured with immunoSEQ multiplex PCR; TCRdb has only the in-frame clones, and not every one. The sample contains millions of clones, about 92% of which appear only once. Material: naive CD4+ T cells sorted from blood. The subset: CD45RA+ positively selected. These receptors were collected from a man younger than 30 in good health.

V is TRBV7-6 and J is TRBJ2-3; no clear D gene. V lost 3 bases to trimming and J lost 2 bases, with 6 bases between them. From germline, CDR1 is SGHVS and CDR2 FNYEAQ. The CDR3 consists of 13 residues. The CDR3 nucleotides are TGTGCCAGCAGCTTTAGCAACACAGATACGCAGTATTTT. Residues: CASSFSNTDTQYF.

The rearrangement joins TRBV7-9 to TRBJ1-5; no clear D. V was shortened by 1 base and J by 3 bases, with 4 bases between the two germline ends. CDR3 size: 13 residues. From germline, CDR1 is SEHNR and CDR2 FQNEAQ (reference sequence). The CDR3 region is CASSLGNNQPQHF. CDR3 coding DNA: TGTGCCAGCAGCTTAGGCAACAATCAGCCCCAGCATTTT.

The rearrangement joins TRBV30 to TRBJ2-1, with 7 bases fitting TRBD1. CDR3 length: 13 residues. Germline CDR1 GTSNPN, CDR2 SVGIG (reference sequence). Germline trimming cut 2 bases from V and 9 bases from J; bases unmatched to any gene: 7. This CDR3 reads CAWSPQGVLEQFF. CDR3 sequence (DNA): TGTGCCTGGAGTCCCCAGGGGGTGCTTGAGCAGTTCTTC.

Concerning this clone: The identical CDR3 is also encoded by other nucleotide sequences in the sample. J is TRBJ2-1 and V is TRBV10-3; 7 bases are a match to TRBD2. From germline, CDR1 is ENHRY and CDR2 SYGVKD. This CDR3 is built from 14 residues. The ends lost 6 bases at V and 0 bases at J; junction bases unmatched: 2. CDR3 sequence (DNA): TGTGCCATCAGGGGCGGGAGCTCCTACAATGAGCAGTTCTTC. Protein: CAIRGGSSYNEQFF.

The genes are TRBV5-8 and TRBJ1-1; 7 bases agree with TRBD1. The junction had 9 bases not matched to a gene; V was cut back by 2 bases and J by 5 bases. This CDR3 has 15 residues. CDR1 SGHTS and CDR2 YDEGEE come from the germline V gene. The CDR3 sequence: CASSFGGDRATEAFF. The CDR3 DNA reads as TGTGCCAGCAGCTTCGGCGGAGACAGGGCAACTGAAGCTTTCTTT. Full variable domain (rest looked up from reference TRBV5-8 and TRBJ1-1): EAGVTQSPTHLIKTRGQQATLRCSPISGHTSVYWYQQALGLGLQFLLWYDEGEERNRGNFPPRFSGRQFPNYSSELNVNALELEDSALYLCASSFGGDRATEAFFGQGTRLTVV.

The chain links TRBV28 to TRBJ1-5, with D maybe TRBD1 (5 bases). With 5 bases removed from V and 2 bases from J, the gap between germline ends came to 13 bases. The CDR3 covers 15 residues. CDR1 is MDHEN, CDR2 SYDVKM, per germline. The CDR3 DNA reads TGTGCCAGCAGTCTGGGACTATCGGGCAATCAGCCCCAGCATTTT. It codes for CASSLGLSGNQPQHF.

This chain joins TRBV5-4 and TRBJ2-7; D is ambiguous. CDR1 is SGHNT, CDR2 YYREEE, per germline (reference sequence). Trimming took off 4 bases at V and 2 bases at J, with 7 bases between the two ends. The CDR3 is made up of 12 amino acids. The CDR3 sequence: CASSIGTYEQYF. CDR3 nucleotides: TGTGCCAGCAGCATTGGGACCTACGAGCAGTACTTC.

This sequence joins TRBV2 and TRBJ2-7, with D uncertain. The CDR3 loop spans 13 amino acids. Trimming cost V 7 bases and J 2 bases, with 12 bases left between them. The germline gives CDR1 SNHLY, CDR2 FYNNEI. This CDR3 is CASKYGPTYEQYF. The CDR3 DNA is TGTGCCAGCAAGTACGGACCAACCTACGAGCAGTACTTC.

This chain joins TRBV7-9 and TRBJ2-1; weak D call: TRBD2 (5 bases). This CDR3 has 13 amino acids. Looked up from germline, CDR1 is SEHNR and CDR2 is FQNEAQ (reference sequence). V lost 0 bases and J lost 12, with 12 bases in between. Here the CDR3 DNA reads TGTGCCAGCAGCTTAGCAAGTCGACTATGGCAGTTCTTC. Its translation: CASSLASRLWQFF. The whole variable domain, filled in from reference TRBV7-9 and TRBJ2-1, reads DTGVSQNPRHKITKRGQNVTFRCDPISEHNRLYWYRQTLGQGPEFLTYFQNEAQLEKSRLLSDRFSAERPKGSFSTLEIQRTEQGDSAMYLCASSLASRLWQFFGPGTRLTVL.

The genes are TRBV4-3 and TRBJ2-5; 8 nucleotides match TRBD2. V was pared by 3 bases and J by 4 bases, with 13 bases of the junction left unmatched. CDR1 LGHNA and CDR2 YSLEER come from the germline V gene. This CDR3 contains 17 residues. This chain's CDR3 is CASSQDREGRFGETQYF. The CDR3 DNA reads TGCGCCAGCAGCCAGGACCGGGAGGGCCGTTTTGGAGAGACCCAGTACTTC.

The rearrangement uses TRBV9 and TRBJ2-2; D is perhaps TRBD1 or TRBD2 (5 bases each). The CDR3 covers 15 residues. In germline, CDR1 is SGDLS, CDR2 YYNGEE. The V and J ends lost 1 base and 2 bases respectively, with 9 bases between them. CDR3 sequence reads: CASSVTGPNTGELFF. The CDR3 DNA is TGTGCCAGCAGCGTAACGGGACCCAACACCGGGGAGCTGTTTTTT.

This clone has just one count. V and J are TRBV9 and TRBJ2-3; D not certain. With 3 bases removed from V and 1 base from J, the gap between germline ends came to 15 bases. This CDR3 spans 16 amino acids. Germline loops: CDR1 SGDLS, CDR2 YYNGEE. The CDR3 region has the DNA TGTGCCAGCAGCGCTCAAGCACAGATAGGCACAGATACGCAGTATTTT. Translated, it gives CASSAQAQIGTDTQYF. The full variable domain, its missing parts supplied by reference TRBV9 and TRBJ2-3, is DSGVTQTPKHLITATGQRVTLRCSPRSGDLSVYWYQQSLDQGLQFLIQYYNGEERAKGNILERFSAQQFPDLHSELNLSSLELGDSALYFCASSAQAQIGTDTQYFGPGTRLTVL.

The CDR3 coding sequence is TGTGCCAGCAGCTTGGCAGACAGCCCTACCTACGAGCAGTACTTC. Translated: CASSLADSPTYEQYF. The chain links TRBV5-5 to TRBJ2-7; the D gene is possibly TRBD1 (5 bases). V lost 0 bases to trimming and J lost 2 bases, with 12 bases between them. The CDR3 covers 15 residues. The germline V gene has CDR1 SGHKS and CDR2 YYEKEE (reference sequence). Looking up the rest from reference TRBV5-5 and TRBJ2-7 gives the full variable domain: DAGVTQSPTHLIKTRGQQVTLRCSPISGHKSVSWYQQVLGQGPQFIFQYYEKEERGRGNFPDRFSARQFPNYSSELNVNALLLGDSALYLCASSLADSPTYEQYFGPGTRLTVT.

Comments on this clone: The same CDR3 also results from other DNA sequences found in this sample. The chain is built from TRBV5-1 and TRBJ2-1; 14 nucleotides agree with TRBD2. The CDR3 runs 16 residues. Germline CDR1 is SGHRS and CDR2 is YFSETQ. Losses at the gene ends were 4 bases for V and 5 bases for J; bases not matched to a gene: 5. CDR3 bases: TGCGCCAGCAGCGTGAGACTAGCGGGAGGGAACAATGAGCAGTTCTTC. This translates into CASSVRLAGGNNEQFF.

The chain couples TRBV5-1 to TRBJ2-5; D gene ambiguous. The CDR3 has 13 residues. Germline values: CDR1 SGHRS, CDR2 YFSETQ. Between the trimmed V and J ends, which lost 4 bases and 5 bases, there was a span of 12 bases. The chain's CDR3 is CASSHLVGETQYF. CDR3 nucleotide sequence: TGCGCCAGCAGCCACCTCGTCGGTGAGACCCAGTACTTC. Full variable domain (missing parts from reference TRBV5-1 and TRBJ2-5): KAGVTQTPRYLIKTRGQQVTLSCSPISGHRSVSWYQQTPGQGLQFLFEYFSETQRNKGNFPGRFSGRQFSNSRSEMNVSTLELGDSALYLCASSHLVGETQYFGPGTRLLVL.

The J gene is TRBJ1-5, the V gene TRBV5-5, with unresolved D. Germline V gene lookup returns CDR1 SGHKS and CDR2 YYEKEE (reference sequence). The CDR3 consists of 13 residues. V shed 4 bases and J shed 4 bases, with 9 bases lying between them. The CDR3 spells CASSPADNQPQHF. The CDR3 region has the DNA TGTGCCAGCAGCCCGGCAGATAATCAGCCCCAGCATTTT.

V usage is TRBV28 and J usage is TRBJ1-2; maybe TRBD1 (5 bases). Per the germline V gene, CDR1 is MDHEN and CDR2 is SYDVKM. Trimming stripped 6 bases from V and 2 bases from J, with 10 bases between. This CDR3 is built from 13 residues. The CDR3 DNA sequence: TGTGCCAGCAGGGCGGGGGGGAACTATGGCTACACCTTC. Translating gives CASRAGGNYGYTF.

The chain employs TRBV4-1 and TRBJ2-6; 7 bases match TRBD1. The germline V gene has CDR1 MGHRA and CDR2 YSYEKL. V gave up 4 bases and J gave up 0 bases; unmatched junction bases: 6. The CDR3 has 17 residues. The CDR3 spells CASSRPGQSSGANVLTF. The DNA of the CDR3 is TGCGCCAGCAGCCGACCGGGACAGAGCTCTGGGGCCAACGTCCTGACTTTC.

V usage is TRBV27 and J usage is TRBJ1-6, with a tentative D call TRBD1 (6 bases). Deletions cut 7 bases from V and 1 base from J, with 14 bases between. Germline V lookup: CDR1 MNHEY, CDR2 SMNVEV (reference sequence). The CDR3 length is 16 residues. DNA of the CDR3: TGTGCCAGCAAAAGGGGGGGGGTTTCCTATAATTCACCCCTCCACTTT. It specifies CASKRGGVSYNSPLHF.

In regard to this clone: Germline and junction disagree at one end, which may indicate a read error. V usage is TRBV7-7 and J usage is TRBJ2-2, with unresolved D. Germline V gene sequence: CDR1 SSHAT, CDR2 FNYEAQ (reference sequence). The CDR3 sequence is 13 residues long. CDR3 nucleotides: TGTGCTAGCAGCCGAGTGGGCACCGGGGAGCTGTTTTTT. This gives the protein CASSRVGTGELFF.